This TCR beta chain emerged from a study of cytomegalovirus exposure and HLA in healthy donors. In the case of this clone: Its antigen is as yet unknown.

CDR1 WNHNN and CDR2 SYGVQD come from the germline V gene (reference sequence). The V segment lost 3 bases and the J segment 6 bases; nucleotides outside the gene matches: 6. This CDR3 region has 15 residues. PCR primers comprised 60 Vbeta and 13 Jbeta primers. Clones were sequenced by immunoSEQ multiplex PCR, and TCRdb holds only the in-frame ones, with some missing. The data contain 150,000 to 200,000 clones, about 75% of them singletons. General observations from the study: The authors confirmed in vitro that a few CMV-associated chains were specific for CMV antigens. Presence/absence results assume similar sequencing depth per donor, which may not hold.

What was sequenced was PBMCs. The genes are TRBV10-1 and TRBJ2-5, with 11 nucleotides matching TRBD2. The source of this sequence is a man between 50 and 59 years old in good health and CMV-seropositive. The CDR3 reads CASSESSGGAKTQYF. The CDR3 coding sequence is TGCGCCAGCAGTGAAAGTAGCGGGGGGGCGAAGACCCAGTACTTC.